This T cell receptor beta chain was sequenced for a study of regulatory T cells in long-lasting Graves disease. Ten or more counts support this clonotype. What it binds is unknown. Whole-study findings and limits: Lower TCR diversity was seen in persistent Graves' patients than in newly diagnosed ones.

CDR3 regions were amplified by Arm-PCR using iRepertoire HTBI primers to build TCR beta libraries. MiXCR, run by TCRdb on the multiplex PCR reads, gives a single entry per CDR3 protein. The sample lists over 350,000 distinct CDR3 sequences, about 15% occurring once. Time point noted: newly diagnosed GD, antithyroid drugs for less than 3 months. PBMCs provided the RNA from which the TCR library was made. The patients were drawn from one endocrinology department in Xi'an, China. These sequences were also reported in another study, on T cells in Graves' hyperthyroidism and ophthalmopathy. This second report adds: Exclusion followed for patients with uncontrolled infection, other autoimmune disease, pregnancy or lactation.

The TCR sequence derives from a middle-aged woman with Graves disease. Sequences were derived from peripheral blood mononuclear cells (PBMCs), sampled at new diagnosis, from a patient treated with antithyroid drugs.

The chain's CDR3 is CASSFQGQETQYF. The CDR3 nucleotides read TGTGCCAGCAGCTTCCAGGGACAAGAGACCCAGTACTTC. J is TRBJ2-5 and V is TRBV7-2; D possibly corresponds to TRBD1 (5 bases). The CDR3 loop spans 13 amino acids. V gave up 3 bases and J gave up 2 bases, with 7 bases separating them. Germline V lookup: CDR1 SGHTA, CDR2 FQGNSA.